Included here is one TCR beta chain sequence, with context. TCRdb's copy holds only in-frame clones and misses some; the assay was immunoSEQ multiplex PCR. The data hold roughly 43,000 clones, with nearly 70% observed a single time. The sample is drawn from a study of blood T cell repertoires in COVID-19. This CDR3 is 14 amino acids long. V lost 1 base and J 2 bases, leaving 8 bases between the germline ends. Looked up from germline, CDR1 is LGHNA and CDR2 is YSLEER. The V call is TRBV4-3, the J call TRBJ1-2, with D unclear. This TCR derives from an elderly man with acute or convalescent COVID-19. The sequenced sample consisted of peripheral blood. Written as DNA, the CDR3 is TGCGCCAGCAGCCAAGCCCTTTCGAACTATGGCTACACCTTC. Protein product: CASSQALSNYGYTF.